The T cell receptor beta chain under discussion was sequenced for a study of shared clonotypes between healthy human individuals. Study findings and constraints: On the whole, naive subsets had larger estimated richness than memory subsets had.

Germline V gene data show CDR1 as MDHEN and CDR2 as SYDVKM. V lost 6 bases, J lost 7 bases, and 15 bases lay in between. The CDR3 is made up of 14 amino acids. Details on this clone: The antigen remains undetermined.

The donors, all of them Caucasian adults, lived in Nashville, Tennessee. Deep-level settings were used for running the assay. Profiling relied on immunoSEQ multiplex PCR, and the TCRdb table lists in-frame clones only, not all of them. The data contain about 380,000 clones, about 97% of them singletons. What was sequenced was memory CD8+ T cells sorted from blood. Subset meaning: CD45RO+ cells pooled with CCR7-negative TemRA cells. The sequence derives from a man aged 25 to 45 in good health. V usage is TRBV28 and J usage is TRBJ2-2; D may be TRBD1 or TRBD2 (6 bases each). The DNA of the CDR3 is TGTGCCAGCAGATTAGGGGGGAAGGGCGGGGAGCTGTTTTTT. This encodes CASRLGGKGGELFF.